This entry is about one TCR beta chain. Antigen unknown. Primers for the PCR totalled 60 Vbeta and 13 Jbeta. The method was immunoSEQ multiplex PCR; TCRdb's version includes in-frame clones alone and lacks a portion of them. The sample includes 150,000 or so clones, around 73% of them seen just once. This entry comes from a study of cytomegalovirus exposure and HLA in healthy donors. Study-wide results and limits: Clonal expansion, a later analysis showed, was greater in HLA-associated TCR beta chains than in equally common others.

This CDR3 has 14 amino acids. Germline V gives CDR1 SGHKS, CDR2 YYEKEE (reference sequence). Trimming took off 0 bases at V and 7 bases at J, with 8 bases between the two ends. Healthy individuals who donated bone marrow served as the donors. At sampling all donors were nominally healthy, likely with unrecorded immune exposures. The sequenced material came from PBMCs. The genes are TRBV5-5 and TRBJ1-6; D ambiguous. This clonotype was obtained from a female donor in good health and CMV-seronegative. The CDR3 DNA reads as TGTGCCAGCAGCTTGGGGCTGGTAAATTCACCCCTCCACTTT. Protein: CASSLGLVNSPLHF.